A selection of T cell receptor beta chains follows, all from one sample in a study of draining lymph node invasion in breast cancer. Each CDR3 protein gets one entry after TCRdb re-called the bulk RNA-seq reads with MiXCR. This table holds about 3,100 distinct CDR3 sequences, approximately 50% found once. The sample was sorted memory Tregs from a lymph node. All receptors derive from a female donor with luminal breast cancer. Each CDR3 is given with its conserved first and last residue. D genes are given only for firm matches. Not all rows give a size; the values are once, few, many and, for expanded clones, a class.

clone_size	v_call	d_call	j_call	cdr3_nt	cdr3_aa
few	TRBV20-1	.	TRBJ2-3	TGCAGTGCTAGCCCCCTTACTAGCACCTATAGCACAGATACGCAGTATTTT	CSASPLTSTYSTDTQYF
few	TRBV6-5	TRBD2	TRBJ2-1	TGTGCCAGCAGTCGGTTCGGCGGGAGTAACAATGAGCAGTTCTTC	CASSRFGGSNNEQFF
.	TRBV5-4	.	TRBJ2-2	TGTGCCAGCAGCTTAGACTCTCACACCGGGGAGCTGTTTTTT	CASSLDSHTGELFF
few	TRBV27	TRBD1	TRBJ2-7	TGTGCCAGCAAAGGGACAGGGGTCTACGAGCAGTACTTC	CASKGTGVYEQYF
.	TRBV4-1	TRBD2	TRBJ2-1	TGCGCCAGCAGCCAAGATCGAGGGGCTAGCGGGGGCAATGAGCAGTTCTTC	CASSQDRGASGGNEQFF
few	TRBV12-3/TRBV12-4	TRBD1	TRBJ1-5	TGTGCCAGCAGCCTTTTTGGGGCAGGGGGCCATCAGCCCCAGCATTTT	CASSLFGAGGHQPQHF
.	TRBV11-2	.	TRBJ2-3	TGTGCCAGCAGCTTTAGGGGGAGAGATACGCAGTATTTT	CASSFRGRDTQYF
.	TRBV5-4	.	TRBJ2-7	TGTGCCAGCAGCAAGTCTCTTGGGGACGAGCAGTACTTC	CASSKSLGDEQYF
.	TRBV2	.	TRBJ2-3	TGTGCCAGCGGAAAAACAGATACGCAGTATTTT	CASGKTDTQYF
.	TRBV5-6	TRBD2	TRBJ2-1	TGTGCCAGCAGCTTGCGTCTCTCCGGGGGGGAGCAGTTCTTC	CASSLRLSGGEQFF
.	TRBV28	TRBD2	TRBJ2-1	TGTGCCAGCAGCCCGGGGGGGCAGGGTGCCTACAATGAGCAGTTCTTC	CASSPGGQGAYNEQFF
.	TRBV3-1	TRBD2	TRBJ2-7	TGTGCCAGCAGCCAAGGGAATAGCGGGACAACTACGAGGCAGTACTTC	CASSQGNSGTTTRQYF
few	TRBV29-1	.	TRBJ2-2	TGCAGCGTTTTAAACACCGGGGAGCTGTTTTTT	CSVLNTGELFF
few	TRBV20-1	TRBD2	TRBJ2-7	TGCAGTGCCGGGACTAGCGGGAGATACGAGCAGTACTTC	CSAGTSGRYEQYF
.	TRBV9	.	TRBJ2-5	TGTGCCAGCAGCGTAGTGGCTGGTGAGGCCCAGTACTTC	CASSVVAGEAQYF
once	TRBV24-1	.	TRBJ2-2	TGTGCCACCAGTGATTTGCCGGCCCGGACGACCGGGGGCACCGGGGAGCTGTTTTTT	CATSDLPARTTGGTGELFF
few	TRBV9	.	TRBJ1-4	TGTGCCAGCAGCGGGGGGACGGCCCCTAATGAAAAACTGTTTTTT	CASSGGTAPNEKLFF
.	TRBV20-1	.	TRBJ1-1	TGCAGTGCTAGAAGGGTGGAAGGCACTGAAGCTTTCTTT	CSARRVEGTEAFF
.	TRBV6-5	TRBD1	TRBJ1-6	TGTGCCAGCGATGCCCTCCCACCAGGGGGGAGTTCCTATAATTCACCCCTCCACTTT	CASDALPPGGSSYNSPLHF
few	TRBV7-2	.	TRBJ2-2	TGTGCCAGCAGGACCGGGGGTCGAACCGGGGAGCTGTTTTTT	CASRTGGRTGELFF
.	TRBV4-3	TRBD2	TRBJ2-3	TGCGCCAGCAGCCAAGATGGCGCGGGAGGCAGCACAGATACGCAGTATTTT	CASSQDGAGGSTDTQYF
few	TRBV6-5	.	TRBJ2-7	TGTGCCAGCAGTTCCGGGACCCATATCTCCTACGAGCAGTACTTC	CASSSGTHISYEQYF
.	TRBV28	TRBD1	TRBJ1-5	TGTGCCAGCCGAGAGAGGGGGCCTTTTCAGCCCCAGCATTTT	CASRERGPFQPQHF
once	TRBV6-5	.	TRBJ1-1	TGTGCCAGCAGTTACCAGACAGGAAATGAAGCTTTCTTT	CASSYQTGNEAFF
.	TRBV20-1	.	TRBJ2-1	TGCAGTGCTGGTATCAACCGAGGGGAGCTCTCCTACAATGAGCAGTTCTTC	CSAGINRGELSYNEQFF
.	TRBV20-1	.	TRBJ2-5	TGCAGTGCAGCATTGACAGACAAAGAGACCCAGTACTTC	CSAALTDKETQYF
.	TRBV20-1	.	TRBJ1-6	TGCAGTGCTAGGGAGGAAAATAATTCACCCCTCCACTTT	CSAREENNSPLHF
.	TRBV5-4	.	TRBJ1-2	TGTGCCAGCAGCTTGGACAGGTCGACCTATGGCTACACCTTC	CASSLDRSTYGYTF
.	TRBV2	.	TRBJ1-6	TGTGCCAGCAAGGCGGGCGACTATAATTCACCCCTCCACTTT	CASKAGDYNSPLHF
.	TRBV11-1	.	TRBJ2-5	TGTGCCAGCAGCTCCAGGGGCAGCCAAGAGACCCAGTACTTC	CASSSRGSQETQYF
.	TRBV19	.	TRBJ1-1	TGTGCCAGTAGTATATCTCTTCGACAGTCCACTGAAGCTTTCTTT	CASSISLRQSTEAFF
few	TRBV6-5	.	TRBJ1-1	TGTGCCAGCAGACGACTTCTAAACACTGAAGCTTTCTTT	CASRRLLNTEAFF
.	TRBV6-6	TRBD1	TRBJ2-7	TGTGCCAGCAGTTACTGGGGACAGGGGGACTACGAGCAGTACTTC	CASSYWGQGDYEQYF
.	TRBV20-1	TRBD2	TRBJ2-1	TGCAGTGCTAGAGCCCGGGGGAGCGGGGTCAATGAGCAGTTCTTC	CSARARGSGVNEQFF
.	TRBV7-2	TRBD1	TRBJ2-3	TGTGCCAGCAGCCCCCGCAGGGGGAACACAGATATGCAGTATTTT	CASSPRRGNTDMQYF
few	TRBV6-2/TRBV6-3	TRBD2	TRBJ2-2	TGTGCCAGCAGACACGGACTAGCGGCGCCCGGGGAGCTGTTTTTT	CASRHGLAAPGELFF
.	TRBV7-2	.	TRBJ1-5	TGTGCCAGCAGCTTAGCAGGGGGATCGGATCAGCCCCAGCATTTT	CASSLAGGSDQPQHF
.	TRBV29-1	TRBD2	TRBJ2-1	TGCAGCGTTGGTGAGCGGGGCTATGACTTC	CSVGERGYDF
.	TRBV20-1	TRBD1	TRBJ1-2	TGCAGTGCTAGAGATCAGACAGGGGGTTCCTATGGCTACACCTTC	CSARDQTGGSYGYTF
.	TRBV12-3/TRBV12-4	.	TRBJ1-5	TGTGCCAGCAGTTTAGCCCCCGGGGGGCCCCAGCATTTT	CASSLAPGGPQHF
.	TRBV7-9	.	TRBJ1-1	TGTGCCAGCAGCTCCTCCGGGACGCAAAGAGTAGGAGCTTTCTTT	CASSSSGTQRVGAFF
.	TRBV7-1	TRBD1	TRBJ1-1	TGTGCCAGCAGCTACACCCGACAGGGCGCGAACACTGAAGCTTTCTTT	CASSYTRQGANTEAFF
few	TRBV24-1	.	TRBJ2-5	TGTGCCACCAGTGATTTGGGGATCGGGACCCAAGAGACCCAGTACTTC	CATSDLGIGTQETQYF
.	TRBV5-1	.	TRBJ2-1	TGCGCCAGCAACTCGATAACTAGGTCTAATGAGCAGTTCTTC	CASNSITRSNEQFF
.	TRBV29-1	.	TRBJ1-3	TGCAGCGTTGCCAGGGCAGGGTCTGGAAACACCATATATTTT	CSVARAGSGNTIYF
.	TRBV18	.	TRBJ1-2	TGTGCCAGCTCACCTGAGTGGGGGGCGAGGTATGGCTACACCTTC	CASSPEWGARYGYTF
.	TRBV29-1	TRBD1	TRBJ1-3	TGCAGTGCTACCGGGACAGGGGTCGGAAACACCATATATTTT	CSATGTGVGNTIYF
once	TRBV7-3	TRBD2	TRBJ2-1	TGTGCCAGCAGCGTCGGGACTACAAATGAGCAGTTCTTC	CASSVGTTNEQFF
.	TRBV28	.	TRBJ1-2	TGTGCCAGCAGTCCCCCCCCCGGTGATGGCTACACCTTC	CASSPPPGDGYTF
.	TRBV12-3/TRBV12-4	TRBD1	TRBJ2-7	TGTGCCAGCAGCCGGGACAGGGCACCCGAGCAGTACTTC	CASSRDRAPEQYF